This entry features one TCR beta chain sequence. Its antigen is not known. This sample was taken from a study of radiation and T cells in renal cell carcinoma. Overall study results and limits: Without pretreatment biopsies, baseline tumor clonotype presence was undetermined.

The sample's time point: baseline pretreatment blood. This sample's treatment: 15 Gy SBRT to primary tumor, nephrectomy 4 weeks later. The tumor was a clear cell renal cell carcinoma. The assay was immunoSEQ multiplex PCR, and TCRdb's table has in-frame clones only and misses some. The profile shows some 120,000 clones, roughly four fifths of them singletons. Trimming stripped 4 bases from V and 4 bases from J, with 7 bases between. The CDR3 sequence is 12 residues long. From germline, CDR1 is MGHDK and CDR2 SYGVNS. The genes are TRBV25-1 and TRBJ1-2, with unresolved D. The sample was blood, taken from a patient whose treatment included radiotherapy and nephrectomy. This clonotype originated in an older woman with renal cell carcinoma. The chain's CDR3 is CASSGSGYGYTF. CDR3 sequence (DNA): TGTGCCAGCAGTGGATCTGGCTATGGCTACACCTTC.